Presented here are 23 T cell receptor beta chains from one specimen sequenced in a study of cytomegalovirus exposure and HLA in healthy donors. The PCR employed 60 Vbeta primers together with 13 Jbeta primers. Profiled with immunoSEQ multiplex PCR; TCRdb holds only in-frame clones, not every one. Altogether some 110,000 clones are present, around three quarters being singletons, with the ten largest covering 4% to 5.5%. The source material was PBMCs. These receptor sequences come from a young man in good health and CMV-seropositive.

The chain couples TRBV4-1 to TRBJ2-2; D may be TRBD2 (5 bases). Germline CDR1 MGHRA, CDR2 YSYEKL. Deletions cut 5 bases from V and 2 bases from J, with 15 bases between. The CDR3 length is 16 residues. Here the CDR3 reads CASSTPPRGNTGELFF. The CDR3 DNA is TGCGCCAGCAGCACCCCCCCCCGGGGTAACACCGGGGAGCTGTTTTTT.

The J gene is TRBJ1-1, the V gene TRBV5-6; 7 bases fit TRBD1. Germline trimming cut 2 bases from V and 8 bases from J; bases unmatched to any gene: 6. CDR1 SGHDT and CDR2 YYEEEE come from the germline V gene. This CDR3 has 13 residues. Written as DNA, the CDR3 is TGTGCCAGCAGCTTATGGCAGGGGGGCGAAGCTTTCTTT. Its protein product is CASSLWQGGEAFF.

Points on this clone: The same CDR3 can be traced to other DNA sequences in this sample. V usage is TRBV5-1 and J usage is TRBJ2-3; 16 nucleotides align to TRBD2. Per germline, CDR1 SGHRS and CDR2 YFSETQ. J gave up 4 bases and V 0 bases, and 2 bases lay outside the gene matches. The CDR3 has 17 residues. The CDR3 sequence: CASSLAGLAGGPDTQYF. CDR3 nucleotides: TGCGCCAGCAGCTTGGCGGGACTAGCGGGGGGGCCAGATACGCAGTATTTT.

The chain employs TRBV6-6 and TRBJ1-2, with 11 positions matching TRBD1. CDR1 is MNHNY and CDR2 is SVGAGI in the germline V gene (reference sequence). Trimming removed 6 bases from V and 6 bases from J; junction bases left unmatched: 6. This CDR3 has 14 residues. CDR3 amino acids: CASSTDRGLDGYTF. The CDR3 region has the DNA TGTGCCAGCAGCACGGACAGGGGGCTGGATGGCTACACCTTC.

The chain combines TRBV7-2 with TRBJ1-1, with no clear D. The CDR3 runs 12 residues. V dropped 6 bases and J dropped 4 bases, with 9 bases sitting between them. Germline V gene lookup returns CDR1 SGHTA and CDR2 FQGNSA. DNA for the CDR3: TGTGCCAGCAGTCTCTACCGCACTGAAGCTTTCTTT. Encoded protein: CASSLYRTEAFF. The entire variable domain, with the rest obtained from reference TRBV7-2 and TRBJ1-1, is as follows: GAGVSQSPSNKVTEKGKDVELRCDPISGHTALYWYRQSLGQGLEFLIYFQGNSAPDKSGLPSDRFSAERTGGSVSTLTIQRTQQEDSAVYLCASSLYRTEAFFGQGTRLTVV.

The chain combines TRBV21-1 with TRBJ2-3; the listed D gene, TRBD1, was not tested against the DNA. TRBV21-1 is a listed pseudogene. This CDR3 is built from 14 residues. The CDR3 protein is CASSARTGTDTQYF. In DNA, the CDR3 is TGTGCCAGCAGCGCCCGGACAGGCACAGATACGCAGTATTTT.

The V and J genes are TRBV4-3 and TRBJ2-5; TRBD2 aligns across 14 bases. Germline trimming cut 0 bases from V and 5 bases from J; bases unmatched to any gene: 5. CDR1 and CDR2 (germline): LGHNA, YSLEER. This CDR3 is built from 17 residues. The DNA of the CDR3 is TGCGCCAGCAGCCAAGACTATGGGACTAGCGGGGGTGAGACCCAGTACTTC. Encoded protein: CASSQDYGTSGGETQYF.

The rearrangement links TRBV2 to TRBJ1-5; 9 bases align to TRBD1. The V gene's germline CDR1 is SNHLY and CDR2 FYNNEI. The CDR3 sequence is 14 residues long. V lost 6 bases to trimming and J lost 7 bases; unmatched junction nucleotides: 7. CDR3 sequence: CASRDDTGGQPQHF. In DNA form, the CDR3 reads TGTGCCAGCAGGGATGATACAGGGGGCCAGCCCCAGCATTTT.

The chain links TRBV7-7 to TRBJ2-2, with 10 bases aligning to TRBD1. CDR3 length: 15 amino acids. The germline V gene has CDR1 SSHAT and CDR2 FNYEAQ (reference sequence). J gave up 5 bases and V 6 bases, and 6 bases lay outside the gene matches. The CDR3 bases are TGTGCCAGCAGTCAACGGACAGGGGGTACCGGGGAGCTGTTTTTT. The encoded protein is CASSQRTGGTGELFF.

This clone showed up just once. A junction boundary mismatches the germline segment, possibly from a read error. V usage is TRBV7-9 and J usage is TRBJ1-2; no firm D call. Germline-derived CDR1 and CDR2 are SEHNR and FQNEAQ (reference sequence). The CDR3 has 12 residues. The CDR3 nucleotides are TGTTCCAGCGACCAGGTCCAGTATGGCTACCCCTTC. This codes for CSSDQVQYGYPF. Looking up the rest from reference TRBV7-9 and TRBJ1-2 gives the full variable domain: DTGVSQNPRHKITKRGQNVTFRCDPISEHNRLYWYRQTLGQGPEFLTYFQNEAQLEKSRLLSDRFSAERPKGSFSTLEIQRTEQGDSAMYLCSSDQVQYGYPFGSGTRLTVV.

The chain combines TRBV5-1 with TRBJ2-5; 9 nucleotides match TRBD2. The J call is in doubt because the DNA end fits TRBJ2-7 better. CDR1 and CDR2 from the germline V gene are SGHRS and YFSETQ. There are 15 residues in the CDR3. CDR3 residues: CASSLGSGGSYEQYF. The CDR3 nucleotides are TGCGCCAGCAGCTTGGGTAGCGGGGGCTCCTACGAGCAGTACTTC.

The rearrangement links TRBV28 to TRBJ2-7; D is unresolved. The V and J ends lost 6 bases and 0 bases respectively, with 15 bases between them. The V gene's germline CDR1 is MDHEN and CDR2 SYDVKM. This CDR3 has 15 amino acids. The CDR3 DNA reads as TGTGCCAGCAGCCCGGCCGGCCGGAGCTCCTACGAGCAGTACTTC. Protein product: CASSPAGRSSYEQYF.

The chain recombines TRBV7-9 with TRBJ1-5, with 7 bases fitting TRBD1. There are 16 residues in the CDR3. Germline V lookup: CDR1 SEHNR, CDR2 FQNEAQ (reference sequence). After removal of 3 bases from V and 0 bases from J, the junction contained 5 bases not matched to a gene. CDR3 region: CASSFGTVSSNQPQHF. Here the CDR3 DNA reads TGTGCCAGCAGCTTCGGGACAGTTTCTAGCAATCAGCCCCAGCATTTT.

This clone was counted between two and nine times. The V gene is TRBV4-1, the J gene TRBJ1-4, with D unresolved. This CDR3 region has 15 residues. Germline-derived CDR1 and CDR2 are MGHRA and YSYEKL. V dropped 6 bases and J dropped 5 bases, with 16 bases sitting between them. The CDR3 DNA reads as TGCGCCAGCAGTAGGTCCCGGACTGAGAATGAAAAACTGTTTTTT. Its protein is CASSRSRTENEKLFF.

The chain employs TRBV7-2 and TRBJ2-7, with 10 positions matching TRBD1. This CDR3 is built from 15 residues. CDR1 is SGHTA, CDR2 FQGNSA, per germline. J lost 3 bases, V lost 5 bases, and 7 bases had no gene match. This chain's CDR3 is CASSQRQGAGYEQYF. In DNA form, the CDR3 reads TGTGCCAGCAGCCAGAGACAGGGGGCGGGCTACGAGCAGTACTTC.

This clone was seen only once. J is TRBJ2-5 and V is TRBV6-1; D is perhaps TRBD2 (6 bases). This CDR3 contains 15 residues. V was trimmed by 6 bases and J by 4 bases, leaving 18 bases between them. Germline values: CDR1 MNHNS, CDR2 SASEGT. The CDR3 spells CASSTISSEGETQYF. The CDR3 DNA sequence: TGTGCCAGCAGCACTATCTCTAGCGAGGGAGAGACCCAGTACTTC.

This clone was observed a single time. The V and J genes are TRBV30 and TRBJ1-2; weak D call: TRBD1 (5 bases). The V and J ends lost 0 bases and 8 bases respectively, with 13 bases between them. This CDR3 is 13 amino acids long. Germline V lookup: CDR1 GTSNPN, CDR2 SVGIG (reference sequence). CDR3 amino acids: CAWSVGRVEGYTF. The CDR3 nucleotides read TGTGCCTGGAGTGTTGGCAGGGTGGAGGGCTACACCTTC.

The genes are TRBV12-5 and TRBJ1-2; 8 bases align to TRBD1. Germline V gene sequence: CDR1 LGHNT, CDR2 FRNRAP. V gave up 2 bases and J gave up 7 bases; unmatched junction bases: 6. The CDR3 is made up of 14 amino acids. Here the CDR3 reads CASGLRQGASGYTF. CDR3 in DNA: TGTGCTAGTGGTTTGCGGCAGGGGGCTTCTGGCTACACCTTC.

The chain joins TRBV7-3 to TRBJ2-7; TRBD2 matches at 8 bases. CDR1 and CDR2 from the germline V gene are SGHTA and FQGTGA. After removal of 5 bases from V and 5 bases from J, the junction contained 11 bases not matched to a gene. There are 15 residues in the CDR3. The CDR3 loop is CASSTPPLAEDEQYF. The DNA of the CDR3 is TGTGCCAGCAGCACTCCCCCACTAGCGGAGGACGAGCAGTACTTC.

This clone was detected a few times. The chain is built from TRBV7-3 and TRBJ1-6, with D possibly TRBD1 on 6 matching bases. This CDR3 contains 14 residues. Trimming left V 5 bases short and J 9 bases short, with 14 bases between. Germline CDR1 reads SGHTA; CDR2 reads FQGTGA. The CDR3 nucleotides read TGTGCCAGCAGCCTACAGGGATTAAGTTCACCCCTCCACTTT. This gives the protein CASSLQGLSSPLHF.

CDR3 sequence reads: CAISEIDRLNTEAFF. Here the CDR3 DNA reads TGTGCCATCAGTGAGATCGACAGGTTGAACACTGAAGCTTTCTTT. The V gene is TRBV10-3, the J gene TRBJ1-1; perhaps TRBD1 as D (6 bases). The V gene lost 2 bases and the J gene lost 0 bases, with 10 bases spanning the gap. The CDR3 consists of 15 residues. Germline V CDR1 and CDR2: ENHRY, SYGVKD.

The V gene is TRBV12-5, the J gene TRBJ2-7; 8 nucleotides line up with TRBD1. In germline, CDR1 is LGHNT, CDR2 FRNRAP. The CDR3 covers 16 residues. J gave up 3 bases and V 3 bases, and 10 bases lay outside the gene matches. The CDR3 DNA sequence: TGTGCTAGTGGTTTATCCCCCGGGACAGGATTCTACGAGCAGTACTTC. It codes for CASGLSPGTGFYEQYF.

As to this clone: Its ends do not fully match the called genes, so a read error is possible. The chain recombines TRBV5-1 with TRBJ2-1, with 8 bases lining up with TRBD1. Germline loops: CDR1 SGHRS, CDR2 YFSETQ. The CDR3 is 16 residues long. The CDR3 coding sequence is TGCGCCAGCAGCTTGGGGACAGGGCCCTCCAACAATGAGCAGTTCTTC. It translates to CASSLGTGPSNNEQFF. Full variable domain (missing parts from reference TRBV5-1 and TRBJ2-1): KAGVTQTPRYLIKTRGQQVTLSCSPISGHRSVSWYQQTPGQGLQFLFEYFSETQRNKGNFPGRFSGRQFSNSRSEMNVSTLELGDSALYLCASSLGTGPSNNEQFFGPGTRLTVL.